These 29 T cell receptor beta chains were all obtained from the same sample, sequenced in a study of T cell responses to AZD1222 COVID-19 vaccine. Sequencing was performed with immunoSEQ multiplex PCR; in TCRdb, only in-frame clones are kept and a portion is missing. Among 130,000 to 150,000 clones listed, about 81% were seen once. The sequencing used peripheral blood, collected on day 0 of MenACWY control vaccination. The origin of the receptors is an adult in good health.

The chain carries TRBV4-2 and TRBJ1-2; D unclear. The germline CDR1 and CDR2 sequences are LGHNA and YNFKEQ. This CDR3 has 16 amino acids. V was clipped by 0 bases and J by 0 bases, with 11 bases between them. This CDR3 reads CASSQEGDKTNYGYTF. The DNA for the CDR3 is TGTGCCAGCAGCCAAGAGGGCGACAAAACTAACTATGGCTACACCTTC.

The V and J genes are TRBV28 and TRBJ2-3, with D perhaps matching TRBD1 or TRBD2 (6 bases each). Trimming cost V 7 bases and J 2 bases, with 25 bases left between them. Germline assignment: CDR1 MDHEN and CDR2 SYDVKM. The CDR3 is 18 residues long. CDR3 coding DNA: TGTGCCAGCACCTTTCAGACAGGAGGGGTCCCGAACACAGATACGCAGTATTTT. This encodes CASTFQTGGVPNTDTQYF. The variable domain in full, with the rest retrieved from reference TRBV28 and TRBJ2-3, is DVKVTQSSRYLVKRTGEKVFLECVQDMDHENMFWYRQDPGLGLRLIYFSYDVKMKEKGDIPEGYSVSREKKERFSLILESASTNQTSMYLCASTFQTGGVPNTDTQYFGPGTRLTVL.

This chain links TRBV7-9 with TRBJ1-5, with no clear D. The V gene lost 3 bases and the J gene lost 6 bases, with 12 bases spanning the gap. The germline CDR1 and CDR2 sequences are SEHNR and FQNEAQ (reference sequence). The CDR3 covers 14 residues. CDR3 nucleotide sequence: TGTGCCAGCAGCTTGAACAAGGAGGGTCAGCCCCAGCATTTT. Amino acids: CASSLNKEGQPQHF.

A few counts support this clone. The chain is built from TRBV5-6 and TRBJ1-1, with D possibly being TRBD1 (5 bases). V was shortened by 7 bases and J by 0 bases, with 22 bases between the two germline ends. The CDR3 contains 17 residues. Germline V CDR1 and CDR2: SGHDT, YYEEEE. The CDR3 loop reads CASDSRPGRSMNTEAFF. DNA of the CDR3: TGTGCCAGCGATTCAAGACCGGGACGGTCTATGAACACTGAAGCTTTCTTT. Together with reference TRBV5-6 and TRBJ1-1, the CDR3 gives the full variable domain: DAGVTQSPTHLIKTRGQQVTLRCSPKSGHDTVSWYQQALGQGPQFIFQYYEEEERQRGNFPDRFSGHQFPNYSSELNVNALLLGDSALYLCASDSRPGRSMNTEAFFGQGTRLTVV.

The chain is built from TRBV30 and TRBJ2-1, with D possibly matching TRBD2 (6 bases). CDR3 length: 15 residues. Germline CDR1 reads GTSNPN; CDR2 reads SVGIG (reference sequence). V dropped 3 bases and J dropped 0 bases, with 12 bases sitting between them. The CDR3 DNA reads as TGTGCCTGGAGAGGGCGGGGAAGCTCCTACAATGAGCAGTTCTTC. Translating it yields CAWRGRGSSYNEQFF.

This clone came up once. The chain recombines TRBV7-4 with TRBJ1-6; D unclear. Germline V lookup: CDR1 SGHVT, CDR2 SQSDAQ. There are 17 residues in the CDR3. Trimming took off 7 bases at V and 0 bases at J, with 16 bases between the two ends. The CDR3 nucleotides are TGTGCCAGCACCAGACGGAAGACGAGCTCCTATAATTCACCCCTCCACTTT. Encoded protein: CASTRRKTSSYNSPLHF.

This chain uses TRBV19 with TRBJ2-3; D is undetermined. CDR1 and CDR2 from the germline V gene are LNHDA and SQIVND (reference sequence). V was shortened by 4 bases and J by 3 bases, with 11 bases between the two germline ends. This CDR3 spans 14 amino acids. CDR3 in DNA: TGTGCCAGTAGTAGGAGCCGGTCAACAGATACGCAGTATTTT. Translated: CASSRSRSTDTQYF.

V gene TRBV28 combines with J gene TRBJ2-2; TRBD2 matches 9 bases. Trimming cost V 8 bases and J 0 bases; bases outside gene matches: 13. CDR1 and CDR2 (germline): MDHEN, SYDVKM. The CDR3 contains 18 residues. DNA for the CDR3: TGTGCCAGCGCTAATGGACTAGCGAACCCCGCGAACACCGGGGAGCTGTTTTTT. The encoded protein is CASANGLANPANTGELFF.

The gene calls are TRBV18 and TRBJ1-5; a weak D match, TRBD1 (5 bases). V was cut by 4 bases and J by 3 bases, with 10 bases left in between. The CDR3 loop spans 14 amino acids. Germline lookup yields CDR1 KGHSH and CDR2 LQKENI. The CDR3 sequence is CASSRDGINQPQHF. The CDR3 DNA sequence: TGTGCCAGCTCACGGGACGGAATCAATCAGCCCCAGCATTTT.

The chain links TRBV12-3 or TRBV12-4 to TRBJ2-3; maybe TRBD2 (6 bases). The germline V and J ends were trimmed by 2 bases and 3 bases, with 6 bases remaining between them. This CDR3 is built from 13 residues. CDR3 sequence reads: CASSLRGTDTQYF. The CDR3 coding sequence is TGTGCCAGCAGTTTACGGGGGACAGATACGCAGTATTTT.

The rearrangement uses TRBV2 and TRBJ2-1; D might be TRBD1 or TRBD2, each matching 6 bases. CDR3 length: 16 residues. V was trimmed by 7 bases and J by 0 bases, leaving 16 bases between them. CDR1 is SNHLY and CDR2 is FYNNEI in the germline V gene. CDR3 DNA sequence: TGTGCCAGCACCGAGGGGGGAGACCGCTCCTACAATGAGCAGTTCTTC. This encodes CASTEGGDRSYNEQFF.

This rearrangement joins TRBV7-9 to TRBJ1-2, with D tentatively TRBD1 (6 bases). Germline CDR1 SEHNR, CDR2 FQNEAQ (reference sequence). The CDR3 has 13 amino acids. Trimming took off 3 bases at V and 14 bases at J, with 19 bases between the two ends. The CDR3, as DNA: TGTGCCAGCAGCTTTAATCCTAACAGGGTCCAGACCTTC. Encoded protein: CASSFNPNRVQTF.

The chain couples TRBV2 to TRBJ1-1; D remains ambiguous. Trimming took 1 base from V and 1 from J, leaving 4 bases between them. Per the germline V gene, CDR1 is SNHLY and CDR2 is FYNNEI. CDR3 length: 13 residues. CDR3 sequence reads: CASSEVENTEAFF. The DNA for the CDR3 is TGTGCCAGCAGTGAAGTCGAGAACACTGAAGCTTTCTTT. Combining the CDR3 with reference TRBV2 and TRBJ1-1 gives the whole variable domain EPEVTQTPSHQVTQMGQEVILRCVPISNHLYFYWYRQILGQKVEFLVSFYNNEISEKSEIFDDQFSVERPDGSNFTLKIRSTKLEDSAMYFCASSEVENTEAFFGQGTRLTVV.

CDR3 loop: CARPRRGRNQPQHF. The CDR3 nucleotides are TGTGCCAGACCCCGGCGGGGACGGAATCAGCCCCAGCATTTT. The gene calls are TRBV19 and TRBJ1-5, with a tentative D call TRBD1 (5 bases). Germline CDR1 reads LNHDA; CDR2 reads SQIVND (reference sequence). The length of the CDR3 is 14 residues. The V end was cut by 9 bases, the J end by 4 bases, with 16 bases between. Variable domain in full (rest from reference TRBV19 and TRBJ1-5): DGGITQSPKYLFRKEGQNVTLSCEQNLNHDAMYWYRQDPGQGLRLIYYSQIVNDFQKGDIAEGYSVSREKKESFPLTVTSAQKNPTAFYLCARPRRGRNQPQHFGDGTRLSIL.

This clone came up a few times. This chain joins TRBV11-2 and TRBJ2-2; D is uncertain. This CDR3 region has 12 residues. Between the trimmed V and J ends, which lost 4 bases and 4 bases, there was a span of 4 bases. Germline assignment: CDR1 SGHAT and CDR2 FQNNGV. CDR3 in amino acids: CASSWRTGELFF. For the CDR3, the DNA is TGTGCCAGCAGCTGGCGCACCGGGGAGCTGTTTTTT.

This clone was recorded once. The chain has TRBV27 and TRBJ2-7, with TRBD1 matching 11 bases. V was clipped by 1 base and J by 3 bases; unmatched bases: 5. The CDR3 extends over 16 amino acids. From germline, CDR1 is MNHEY and CDR2 SMNVEV (reference sequence). The CDR3 loop reads CASSLLGTGGFYEQYF. CDR3 nucleotide sequence: TGTGCCAGCAGTTTATTGGGGACAGGGGGTTTCTACGAGCAGTACTTC.

The genes are TRBV10-3 and TRBJ2-1, with TRBD1 matching over 10 bases. This CDR3 spans 13 amino acids. The V gene end was trimmed by 8 bases and the J gene end by 6 bases; junction bases not matched to a gene: 4. Looked up from germline, CDR1 is ENHRY and CDR2 is SYGVKD. The DNA for the CDR3 is TGTGCCATCCGGGACAGGGGAGGCAATGAGCAGTTCTTC. Residues: CAIRDRGGNEQFF.

This chain joins TRBV9 and TRBJ2-1; TRBD2 aligns across 8 bases. This CDR3 has 15 amino acids. Germline assignment: CDR1 SGDLS and CDR2 YYNGEE. Trimming took 3 bases from V and 5 from J; bases not matched to a gene: 7. CDR3 sequence reads: CASSARGDRNNEQFF. The DNA of the CDR3 is TGTGCCAGCAGCGCGCGGGGGGACCGAAACAATGAGCAGTTCTTC.

This chain links TRBV27 with TRBJ2-7, with 7 bases lining up with TRBD1. The V segment lost 6 bases and the J segment 3 bases; nucleotides outside the gene matches: 11. In germline, CDR1 is MNHEY, CDR2 SMNVEV (reference sequence). This CDR3 has 15 residues. The CDR3 loop is CASRPTRDRYYEQYF. The CDR3, as DNA: TGTGCCAGCAGGCCCACTCGGGACAGATACTACGAGCAGTACTTC.

The rearrangement joins TRBV5-4 to TRBJ2-3; 9 positions agree with TRBD1. From germline, CDR1 is SGHNT and CDR2 YYREEE (reference sequence). V was clipped by 4 bases and J by 0 bases; unmatched bases: 6. The CDR3 sequence is 16 residues long. The chain's CDR3 is CASSKTGGASTDTQYF. The DNA of the CDR3 is TGTGCCAGCAGCAAGACAGGGGGGGCGAGCACAGATACGCAGTATTTT.

The chain carries TRBV5-1 and TRBJ1-1; the D is unclear. Germline V CDR1 and CDR2: SGHRS, YFSETQ. This CDR3 comprises 13 residues. Trimming took 1 base from V and 1 from J, leaving 5 bases between them. For the CDR3, the DNA is TGCGCCAGCAGCTTGATGGGGAACACTGAAGCTTTCTTT. Translation gives CASSLMGNTEAFF.

V gene TRBV3-1 (or the pseudogene TRBV3-2) combines with J gene TRBJ1-6; TRBD1 agrees at 10 bases. V shed 0 bases and J 8 bases; nucleotides not matched to a gene: 1. Germline V gene sequence: CDR1 LGHDT, CDR2 YNNKEL (reference sequence). The CDR3 is 15 residues long. The CDR3 sequence is CASSQEGTGDSPLHF. DNA of the CDR3: TGTGCCAGCAGCCAAGAGGGGACAGGGGATTCACCCCTCCACTTT.

V gene TRBV12-5 combines with J gene TRBJ2-5; D may be TRBD1 (5 bases). Per germline, CDR1 LGHNT and CDR2 FRNRAP. The length of the CDR3 is 13 residues. Between the trimmed V and J ends, which lost 4 bases and 2 bases, there was a span of 8 bases. CDR3 coding DNA: TGTGCTAGTGGTTGGTCAGGGCAAGAGACCCAGTACTTC. Amino acid sequence: CASGWSGQETQYF.

The chain recombines TRBV7-2 with TRBJ2-7, with D maybe TRBD1 (5 bases). Trimming shortened V by 6 bases and J by 5 bases, and 17 bases separated the two germline ends. From germline, CDR1 is SGHTA and CDR2 FQGNSA. The length of the CDR3 is 14 residues. The CDR3 sequence: CASRKIRGRNEQYF. CDR3 DNA: TGTGCCAGCAGGAAAATAAGGGGCAGGAACGAGCAGTACTTC. The entire variable domain, with the rest obtained from reference TRBV7-2 and TRBJ2-7, is as follows: GAGVSQSPSNKVTEKGKDVELRCDPISGHTALYWYRQSLGQGLEFLIYFQGNSAPDKSGLPSDRFSAERTGGSVSTLTIQRTQQEDSAVYLCASRKIRGRNEQYFGPGTRLTVT.

V usage is TRBV7-2 and J usage is TRBJ1-1, with 9 bases that match TRBD1. This CDR3 has 15 amino acids. The germline gives CDR1 SGHTA, CDR2 FQGNSA. V trimming: 5 bases; J trimming: 5 bases; junction bases outside the gene matches: 9. The CDR3 DNA reads as TGTGCCAGCAGCACACAAACAGGGGGCTATACTGAAGCTTTCTTT. This sequence encodes CASSTQTGGYTEAFF.

The chain is built from TRBV18 and TRBJ1-4; 8 nucleotides match TRBD1. CDR1 is KGHSH, CDR2 LQKENI, per germline. Trimming removed 1 base from V and 8 bases from J; junction bases left unmatched: 6. The CDR3 extends over 15 amino acids. CDR3 in amino acids: CASSPLPGGEEKLFF. CDR3 sequence (DNA): TGTGCCAGCTCACCACTTCCAGGGGGCGAGGAAAAACTGTTTTTT. Full variable domain (rest looked up from reference TRBV18 and TRBJ1-4): NAGVMQNPRHLVRRRGQEARLRCSPMKGHSHVYWYRQLPEEGLKFMVYLQKENIIDESGMPKERFSAEFPKEGPSILRIQQVVRGDSAAYFCASSPLPGGEEKLFFGSGTQLSVL.

This chain uses TRBV25-1 with TRBJ1-4, with 9 bases that match TRBD1. CDR3 length equals 15 residues. Germline assignment: CDR1 MGHDK and CDR2 SYGVNS. Trimming took 5 bases from V and 5 from J; bases not matched to a gene: 6. CDR3 region: CASSRAGTGNEKLFF. In DNA, the CDR3 is TGTGCCAGCAGTCGGGCCGGGACAGGGAATGAAAAACTGTTTTTT.

The chain recombines TRBV7-6 with TRBJ2-3, with TRBD1 matching 9 bases. The CDR3 has 17 amino acids. Germline lookup yields CDR1 SGHVS and CDR2 FNYEAQ. J lost 2 bases, V lost 2 bases, and 8 bases had no gene match. The CDR3 is CASSLSRQGVNTDTQYF. In DNA form, the CDR3 reads TGTGCCAGCAGCTTATCCCGACAGGGGGTAAACACAGATACGCAGTATTTT.

The chain uses TRBV28 and TRBJ2-5, with 9 bases identical to TRBD1. The CDR3 covers 16 residues. Trimming took 4 bases from V and 2 from J; bases not matched to a gene: 8. Looked up from germline, CDR1 is MDHEN and CDR2 is SYDVKM. CDR3 bases: TGTGCCAGCAGTTCCCCCCCGGGACAGGGTCAAGAGACCCAGTACTTC. It is translated as CASSSPPGQGQETQYF.